These 21 T cell receptor beta chains came from one sample sequenced in a study of vaccination and CD4 T cells after COVID-19. Their antigen targets remain unknown. Described treatment: roughly ten-day PBMC culture with coronavirus spike peptide pools or control peptides (ViraFEST assay). Oncomine TCR Beta short-read sequencing was applied to DNA from cultured CD4+ T cells. TCRdb itself ran the PCR reads through MiXCR, one entry per CDR3 protein. The table has under 20,000 distinct CDR3 sequences, approximately 33% seen once. The sample taken for sequencing was cultured CD4+ T cells from blood. These receptor sequences come from a human donor with COVID-19.

The rearrangement links TRBV6-1 to TRBJ2-6, with unresolved D. The CDR3 has 16 amino acids. The germline gives CDR1 MNHNS, CDR2 SASEGT. The V end lost 7 bases, the J end lost 1 base, and 14 bases lay between the germline ends. This CDR3 is CASTSLGTSGANVLTF. The CDR3 DNA reads as TGTGCCAGCACCTCCCTCGGAACTTCTGGGGCCAACGTCCTGACTTTC.

The rearrangement links TRBV11-2 to TRBJ2-7; possible D gene TRBD1, 5 bases. Per germline, CDR1 SGHAT and CDR2 FQNNGV. The CDR3 has 13 residues. Trimming stripped 5 bases from V and 6 bases from J, with 14 bases between. CDR3 in amino acids: CASSPLRQTEQYF. CDR3 DNA sequence: TGTGCCAGCAGCCCGCTTCGACAGACCGAGCAGTACTTC.

The sample holds a few counts of this clonotype. The chain combines TRBV24-1 with TRBJ2-3; 8 bases fit TRBD2. The CDR3 is made up of 17 amino acids. Losses at the gene ends were 5 bases for V and 1 base for J; bases not matched to a gene: 10. CDR1 and CDR2 (germline): KGHDR, SFDVKD. CDR3 sequence (DNA): TGTGCCACCAGTGGTCCGGGGGGGTTCGGGGGCACAGATACGCAGTATTTT. Its translation: CATSGPGGFGGTDTQYF.

The V and J genes are TRBV10-1 and TRBJ2-5, with D hard to call. CDR1 is WNHNN, CDR2 SYGVQD, per germline (reference sequence). Trimming left V 9 bases short and J 3 bases short, with 11 bases between. The CDR3 is 12 amino acids. In DNA form, the CDR3 reads TGCGCCAGATGTACGTACGAAGAGACCCAGTACTTC. The encoded protein is CARCTYEETQYF.

This clonotype has a handful of counts. The rearrangement links TRBV30 to TRBJ1-2; a possible D gene is TRBD1 (6 bases). Germline CDR1 reads GTSNPN; CDR2 reads SVGIG (reference sequence). There are 15 residues in the CDR3. Trimming removed 4 bases from V and 11 bases from J, with 26 bases in between. CDR3 protein: CAWKGRGQAVREYTF. DNA of the CDR3: TGTGCCTGGAAAGGACGGGGGCAGGCCGTCCGGGAATACACCTTC.

This clonotype was seen a few times. This chain uses TRBV2 with TRBJ2-6; tentatively, D is TRBD2 (6 bases). This CDR3 comprises 17 residues. The germline V gene has CDR1 SNHLY and CDR2 FYNNEI. The V gene lost 5 bases and the J gene lost 0 bases, with 14 bases spanning the gap. This chain's CDR3 is CASSQIPDYSGANVLTF. The DNA of the CDR3 is TGTGCCAGCAGTCAAATACCGGACTACTCTGGGGCCAACGTCCTGACTTTC.

This clonotype was detected a few times. The rearrangement links TRBV19 to TRBJ1-2; D gene uncertain. Trimming removed 1 base at V and 1 base at J, with 7 bases between. The length of the CDR3 is 14 residues. The germline V gene has CDR1 LNHDA and CDR2 SQIVND (reference sequence). The CDR3 loop is CASSIGAGNYGYTF. The CDR3 DNA reads TGTGCCAGTAGTATAGGGGCCGGTAACTATGGCTACACCTTC.

This clonotype was seen a handful of times. The rearrangement uses TRBV20-1 and TRBJ1-1; possible D gene TRBD1, 5 bases. The V gene lost 2 bases and the J gene lost 11 bases, with 15 bases spanning the gap. Germline values: CDR1 DFQATT, CDR2 SNEGSKA (reference sequence). The CDR3 covers 12 residues. CDR3 sequence reads: CSARRGVRGAFF. The CDR3, as DNA: TGCAGTGCTAGAAGGGGCGTAAGAGGGGCTTTCTTT.

The chain recombines TRBV18 with TRBJ1-3; D is unresolved. Germline V gene data show CDR1 as KGHSH and CDR2 as LQKENI. The CDR3 loop spans 14 amino acids. V dropped 2 bases and J dropped 0 bases, with 5 bases sitting between them. CDR3: CASSPSSSGNTIYF. The CDR3 bases are TGTGCCAGCTCACCATCTTCCTCTGGAAACACCATATATTTT.

This chain joins TRBV10-3 and TRBJ2-5; perhaps TRBD2 as D (5 bases). Germline CDR1 and CDR2: ENHRY and SYGVKD. V was trimmed by 6 bases and J by 2 bases, leaving 13 bases between them. This CDR3 has 14 amino acids. CDR3 in DNA: TGTGCCATCAGCCAAGACCGGGGACAAGAGACCCAGTACTTC. It specifies CAISQDRGQETQYF.

This clonotype was picked up a small number of times. The V gene is TRBV10-3, the J gene TRBJ2-1; no firm D call. Trimming took off 7 bases at V and 9 bases at J, with 22 bases between the two ends. CDR3 length: 15 residues. Per the germline V gene, CDR1 is ENHRY and CDR2 is SYGVKD. CDR3 residues: CAINKQLTPSPEQFF. In DNA form, the CDR3 reads TGTGCCATCAACAAACAGCTAACCCCGTCCCCTGAGCAGTTCTTC.

The chain recombines TRBV2 with TRBJ2-7; the D gene is possibly TRBD1 (5 bases). V lost 0 bases and J 0 bases, leaving 9 bases between the germline ends. The germline CDR1 and CDR2 sequences are SNHLY and FYNNEI. The CDR3 is 15 residues long. The CDR3 sequence is CASSEADTRSYEQYF. CDR3 DNA sequence: TGTGCCAGCAGTGAAGCGGACACCCGCTCCTACGAGCAGTACTTC.

This clonotype turned up a few times. The CDR3: CASSRGQRNQPQHF. The CDR3 bases are TGTGCCAGCAGTCGGGGACAGCGGAATCAGCCCCAGCATTTT. The chain is built from TRBV6-1 and TRBJ1-5; 7 nucleotides match TRBD1. Per germline, CDR1 MNHNS and CDR2 SASEGT. The CDR3 extends over 14 amino acids. The trim removed 5 bases at V and 4 bases at J, leaving 5 bases unmatched.

This clonotype was recorded a few times. The chain combines TRBV6-1 with TRBJ2-2; 15 bases are shared with TRBD2. Germline CDR1 is MNHNS and CDR2 is SASEGT. The CDR3 is 17 amino acids. V gave up 4 bases and J gave up 3 bases; unmatched junction bases: 3. The CDR3 DNA follows: TGTGCCAGCAGTGGCGGACTAGCGGGGGGGCACACCGGGGAGCTGTTTTTT. This gives the protein CASSGGLAGGHTGELFF.

This clonotype was seen a few times. The CDR3 spells CASSYSTKPYEQYF. The CDR3 DNA reads as TGTGCCAGCAGTTACTCGACAAAACCCTACGAGCAGTACTTC. The J gene is TRBJ2-7, the V gene TRBV6-5; no definite D call. This CDR3 has 14 amino acids. Germline CDR1 and CDR2: MNHEY and SVGAGI. V gave up 0 bases and J gave up 2 bases, with 8 bases separating them.

V and J are TRBV4-3 and TRBJ1-2; D remains ambiguous. Germline V gene data show CDR1 as LGHNA and CDR2 as YSLEER. CDR3 length equals 16 residues. V was trimmed by 1 base and J by 6 bases, leaving 18 bases between them. The CDR3 spells CASSQVLSGSIHGYTF. The CDR3 DNA reads TGCGCCAGCAGCCAAGTCCTTTCGGGCTCAATCCATGGCTACACCTTC.

This clonotype was seen only once. The conserved closing phenylalanine or tryptophan is absent in this CDR3, likely reflecting a read error. The chain combines TRBV11-3 with TRBJ2-5; D may be TRBD1 (6 bases). CDR3 length: 16 residues. The germline V gene has CDR1 SGHNT and CDR2 YENEEA. The CDR3 nucleotides read TGTGCCTGCAGCTTCGACAGGCACCTGGGTTCGGAGACCCAGTACTTA. This encodes CACSFDRHLGSETQYL.

The gene calls are TRBV24-1 and TRBJ2-5; D remains ambiguous. Germline loops: CDR1 KGHDR, CDR2 SFDVKD. The CDR3 spans 11 residues. V was clipped by 8 bases and J by 0 bases, with 3 bases between them. CDR3 sequence (DNA): TGTGCCACCAAGGACCAAGAGACCCAGTACTTC. This codes for CATKDQETQYF.

This clonotype was detected only a few times. The V and J genes are TRBV14 and TRBJ2-1; perhaps D is TRBD1 or TRBD2 (5 bases each). The CDR3 sequence is 14 residues long. Germline values: CDR1 SGHDN, CDR2 FVKESK. Trimming cost V 0 bases and J 6 bases, with 9 bases left between them. CDR3 nucleotide sequence: TGTGCCAGCAGCCAAGATCACGGGGCCAATGAGCAGTTCTTC. The encoded protein is CASSQDHGANEQFF.

This clonotype has a handful of counts. The rearrangement links TRBV7-9 to TRBJ2-2; 11 positions match TRBD1. V trimming: 8 bases; J trimming: 4 bases; junction bases outside the gene matches: 6. CDR1 SEHNR and CDR2 FQNEAQ come from the germline V gene (reference sequence). There are 15 residues in the CDR3. This CDR3 reads CASLRDRGTTGELFF. As DNA, the CDR3 is TGTGCCAGCCTCCGGGACAGGGGGACCACCGGGGAGCTGTTTTTT.

The chain carries TRBV25-1 and TRBJ1-2, with 9 bases that match TRBD1. CDR1 MGHDK and CDR2 SYGVNS come from the germline V gene. Trimming took 2 bases from V and 4 from J; bases not matched to a gene: 11. There are 17 residues in the CDR3. The CDR3 here is CASSEAGQGLFGYGYTF. The CDR3 bases are TGTGCCAGCAGTGAAGCCGGACAGGGGTTATTTGGCTATGGCTACACCTTC.